This T cell receptor beta chain was documented in a study of cytomegalovirus exposure and HLA in healthy donors. Study overall: One earlier analysis, a look at some 180 million T cells, found more than 100 million unique TCR beta sequences.

The CDR3 is made up of 13 amino acids. Per germline, CDR1 LGHNA and CDR2 YSLEER. Between the trimmed V and J ends, which lost 0 bases and 8 bases, there was a span of 10 bases. Notes on the study in general: In an earlier analysis, about 87% or about 30%: the productive usage of most TCR beta V segments. Further analysis was carried out later, and it showed several of the most significant clusters appearing linked to common viral pathogens. A few chains tied to CMV proved CMV antigen-specific in vitro.

With regard to this clone: Its antigen remains unknown.

The primer mix had 60 Vbeta and 13 Jbeta primers. Libraries were prepared by immunoSEQ multiplex PCR; TCRdb keeps only in-frame clonotypes and omits some of them. The sample includes about 130,000 clones, 60% to 80% of them seen just once. The V gene is TRBV4-3, the J gene TRBJ1-2; D ambiguous. The specimen was PBMCs. The sequence was obtained from a man in his forties or fifties in good health and CMV-seronegative. In nucleotides, the CDR3 is TGCGCCAGCAGCCAAGACTTAAACGCGGGCTACACCTTC. Its protein product is CASSQDLNAGYTF.